What follows are 27 T cell receptor beta chains derived from one specimen sequenced in a study of T cell changes during pregnancy in multiple sclerosis. Some clones are missing from TCRdb's copy, which holds only in-frame ones; the method was immunoSEQ multiplex PCR. The sample has 35,000 to 40,000 clones, around nine tenths seen once. The sequenced sample was CD4+ T cells from peripheral blood mononuclear cells, obtained in the third trimester of pregnancy. These receptors came from a female donor in good health, enrolled as a control in a pregnancy study.

The chain links TRBV28 to TRBJ1-4; D gene ambiguous. Germline values: CDR1 MDHEN, CDR2 SYDVKM. The CDR3 totals 14 residues. V was trimmed by 4 bases and J by 0 bases, leaving 6 bases between them. Here the CDR3 reads CASSSPATNEKLFF. CDR3 DNA sequence: TGTGCCAGCAGTTCCCCAGCAACTAATGAAAAACTGTTTTTT.

The chain combines TRBV25-1 with TRBJ2-7; D remains unclear. The CDR3 spans 14 residues. Germline loops: CDR1 MGHDK, CDR2 SYGVNS. Trimming took off 5 bases at V and 1 base at J, with 12 bases between the two ends. CDR3 loop: CASSLGYRSYEQYF. CDR3 DNA sequence: TGTGCCAGCAGTCTAGGCTACCGATCCTACGAGCAGTACTTC.

The V gene is TRBV5-4, the J gene TRBJ2-1; TRBD2 aligns across 10 bases. The CDR3 loop spans 15 amino acids. Trimming at V came to 1 base and at J to 9 bases, leaving 7 bases not matched to a gene. Germline V gives CDR1 SGHNT, CDR2 YYREEE (reference sequence). CDR3 coding DNA: TGTGCCAGCAGCTTGAGGCTAGCGGGGGCGGGTGAGCAGTTCTTC. The encoded protein is CASSLRLAGAGEQFF.

This clone is a singleton in its sample. The V gene is TRBV6-5, the J gene TRBJ2-3; 7 positions agree with TRBD2. The germline gives CDR1 MNHEY, CDR2 SVGAGI. The trim removed 3 bases at V and 2 bases at J, leaving 8 bases unmatched. The CDR3 consists of 16 residues. This CDR3 reads CASSYTPGLSTDTQYF. In nucleotides, the CDR3 is TGTGCCAGCAGTTATACGCCGGGACTATCCACAGATACGCAGTATTTT.

This clone turned up a few times. The chain links TRBV4-1 to TRBJ1-6, with 7 bases that match TRBD1. Trimming took 1 base from V and 0 from J; bases not matched to a gene: 6. CDR3 size: 18 residues. The germline V gene encodes CDR1 MGHRA and CDR2 YSYEKL. The CDR3 DNA is TGCGCCAGCAGCCAAGCCCCGGGACAGAGCTCCTATAATTCACCCCTCCACTTT. Its translation is CASSQAPGQSSYNSPLHF.

CDR3 sequence reads: CASSQGGRGGNQPQHF. CDR3 bases: TGTGCCAGCAGTCAAGGCGGCCGCGGAGGGAATCAGCCCCAGCATTTT. The V gene is TRBV7-6, the J gene TRBJ1-5, with D hard to call. The V gene's germline CDR1 is SGHVS and CDR2 FNYEAQ. The CDR3 consists of 16 residues. V was cut by 6 bases and J by 4 bases, with 19 bases left in between.

The rearrangement links TRBV10-3 to TRBJ1-2, with a weak D call TRBD1 (6 bases). Trimming cost V 5 bases and J 4 bases, with 14 bases left between them. CDR1 and CDR2 from the germline V gene are ENHRY and SYGVKD. The CDR3 sequence is 14 residues long. The CDR3: CAISPNRDFYGYTF. The CDR3 nucleotides are TGTGCCATCAGTCCAAACAGGGATTTCTATGGCTACACCTTC.

This chain links TRBV6-6 with TRBJ2-2, with D perhaps TRBD1 (6 bases). CDR1 MNHNY and CDR2 SVGAGI come from the germline V gene (reference sequence). V was cut by 3 bases and J by 6 bases, with 14 bases left in between. CDR3 size: 15 residues. The CDR3 DNA sequence: TGTGCCAGCAGTTATTTAGGGGGTAGGGCCGGGGAGCTGTTTTTT. The encoded protein is CASSYLGGRAGELFF.

This clone was picked up one time. J is TRBJ1-6 and V is TRBV5-6; D uncertain. The length of the CDR3 is 15 residues. Germline V lookup: CDR1 SGHDT, CDR2 YYEEEE. V was trimmed by 0 bases and J by 8 bases, leaving 12 bases between them. In DNA, the CDR3 is TGTGCCAGCAGCTTGGGTCCCACCCCGGATTCACCCCTCCACTTT. Its protein product is CASSLGPTPDSPLHF.

The sample holds one count of this clone. V is TRBV11-2 and J is TRBJ1-1, with D maybe TRBD1 (6 bases). Trimming cost V 4 bases and J 7 bases, with 16 bases left between them. CDR1 is SGHAT and CDR2 is FQNNGV in the germline V gene. This CDR3 contains 14 residues. The CDR3 nucleotides are TGTGCCAGCAGCTCAAGGGGGGGCGCGATTGAAGCTTTCTTT. Protein product: CASSSRGGAIEAFF.

The rearrangement joins TRBV5-6 to TRBJ2-1, with D perhaps TRBD2 (6 bases). The CDR3 extends over 13 amino acids. V was shortened by 4 bases and J by 8 bases, with 13 bases between the two germline ends. The germline V gene has CDR1 SGHDT and CDR2 YYEEEE. The CDR3 nucleotides read TGTGCCAGCAGCCCGCCTTGGGGGGATGAGCAGTTCTTC. The encoded protein is CASSPPWGDEQFF.

The V gene is TRBV4-2, the J gene TRBJ1-3; D is ambiguous. Germline V gene sequence: CDR1 LGHNA, CDR2 YNFKEQ. The CDR3 runs to 15 residues. The V end lost 4 bases, the J end lost 1 base, and 11 bases lay between the germline ends. CDR3 DNA sequence: TGTGCCAGCAGCCGAGTGGGCAGATCTGGAAACACCATATATTTT. It specifies CASSRVGRSGNTIYF.

The gene calls are TRBV6-1 and TRBJ1-5, with D perhaps matching TRBD1 (6 bases). Germline lookup yields CDR1 MNHNS and CDR2 SASEGT. This CDR3 is 13 amino acids long. Trimming left V 5 bases short and J 1 base short, with 6 bases between. CDR3 DNA sequence: TGTGCCAGCAGTAGGGGGAGCAATCAGCCCCAGCATTTT. Translating gives CASSRGSNQPQHF.

This clone was picked up one time. This chain links TRBV2 with TRBJ2-3; D unclear. Looked up from germline, CDR1 is SNHLY and CDR2 is FYNNEI. With 5 bases removed from V and 2 bases from J, the gap between germline ends came to 8 bases. CDR3 length: 13 residues. This chain's CDR3 is CASSPENTDTQYF. CDR3 nucleotide sequence: TGTGCCAGCAGTCCGGAGAACACAGATACGCAGTATTTT.

In DNA, the CDR3 is TGTGCCACCAGCCGAGGGTCCCACGGCGAGCAGTACTTC. This codes for CATSRGSHGEQYF. This chain connects TRBV15 to TRBJ2-7; tentative D call: TRBD2 (5 bases). CDR3 length: 13 residues. V gave up 5 bases and J gave up 6 bases, with 14 bases separating them. Germline V gene lookup returns CDR1 LNHNV and CDR2 YYDKDF (reference sequence).

The chain couples TRBV11-3 to TRBJ2-1; no clear D gene. V shed 5 bases and J shed 10 bases, with 9 bases lying between them. CDR3 length: 11 residues. CDR1 is SGHNT, CDR2 YENEEA, per germline. The chain's CDR3 is CASSPRAEQFF. DNA for the CDR3: TGTGCCAGCAGCCCCCGCGCGGAGCAGTTCTTC. The full variable domain, its missing parts supplied by reference TRBV11-3 and TRBJ2-1, is EAGVVQSPRYKIIEKKQPVAFWCNPISGHNTLYWYLQNLGQGPELLIRYENEEAVDDSQLPKDRFSAERLKGVDSTLKIQPAELGDSAVYLCASSPRAEQFFGPGTRLTVL.

The V call is TRBV28, the J call TRBJ1-2; D uncertain. Germline values: CDR1 MDHEN, CDR2 SYDVKM. Trimming took 7 bases from V and 5 from J, leaving 5 bases between them. The CDR3 contains 10 residues. The CDR3 protein is CASMRYGYTF. The CDR3 nucleotides read TGTGCCAGCATGAGGTATGGCTACACCTTC.

The chain uses TRBV29-1 and TRBJ2-7; 8 nucleotides line up with TRBD1. The CDR3 has 14 amino acids. Germline values: CDR1 SQVTM, CDR2 ANQGSEA. V trimming: 6 bases; J trimming: 6 bases; junction bases outside the gene matches: 13. The CDR3 region has the DNA TGCAGCGTGACCGGGACGTCTACAGGGGGCGAGCAGTACTTC. Encoded protein: CSVTGTSTGGEQYF.

The chain carries TRBV9 and TRBJ1-4; D is perhaps TRBD1 (5 bases). The V end was cut by 2 bases, the J end by 0 bases, with 11 bases between. In germline, CDR1 is SGDLS, CDR2 YYNGEE. This CDR3 contains 16 residues. CDR3 nucleotide sequence: TGTGCCAGCAGCGTGACAGCCATTACAACTAATGAAAAACTGTTTTTT. Translation gives CASSVTAITTNEKLFF.

This clone was observed a single time. The chain couples TRBV11-3 to TRBJ2-2; 7 nucleotides agree with TRBD2. Germline CDR1 SGHNT, CDR2 YENEEA. Losses at the gene ends were 5 bases for V and 7 bases for J; bases not matched to a gene: 4. This CDR3 is built from 13 residues. CDR3 in DNA: TGTGCCAGCAGCGGACTAGTACACGGGGAGCTGTTTTTT. Residues: CASSGLVHGELFF.

The chain uses TRBV25-1 and TRBJ2-7; TRBD2 might be the D (5 bases). Germline CDR1 MGHDK, CDR2 SYGVNS. The CDR3 totals 15 residues. V was trimmed by 4 bases and J by 8 bases, leaving 21 bases between them. The chain's CDR3 is CASSVWDGLSRKQYF. In DNA, the CDR3 is TGTGCCAGCAGTGTATGGGATGGACTGAGCCGCAAGCAGTACTTC.

CDR3 nucleotides: TGTGCCAGCAGTGAACAGGGCACAGATACGCAGTATTTT. It codes for CASSEQGTDTQYF. The chain recombines TRBV25-1 with TRBJ2-3; the D is unclear. Trimming stripped 2 bases from V and 1 base from J, with 4 bases between. Germline V gene data show CDR1 as MGHDK and CDR2 as SYGVNS. The CDR3 is 13 residues long.

The sample holds a few counts of this clone. V gene TRBV5-1 combines with J gene TRBJ2-7; 7 bases are a match to TRBD2. There are 14 residues in the CDR3. J lost 3 bases, V lost 0 bases, and 3 bases had no gene match. Germline V gives CDR1 SGHRS, CDR2 YFSETQ. This chain's CDR3 is CASSLAPSGYEQYF. In DNA, the CDR3 is TGCGCCAGCAGCTTGGCCCCTAGCGGCTACGAGCAGTACTTC.

This sequence joins TRBV18 and TRBJ1-2, with TRBD1 matching 10 bases. Trimming removed 8 bases from V and 4 bases from J; junction bases left unmatched: 10. The V gene's germline CDR1 is KGHSH and CDR2 LQKENI. This CDR3 is built from 15 residues. CDR3 sequence reads: CASHPGTGEFYGYTF. The CDR3 DNA reads TGTGCCAGCCACCCCGGGACAGGGGAATTCTATGGCTACACCTTC.

This clone was seen once. The V and J genes are TRBV14 and TRBJ2-7, with D hard to call. From germline, CDR1 is SGHDN and CDR2 FVKESK. V dropped 3 bases and J dropped 3 bases, with 3 bases sitting between them. CDR3 length equals 11 residues. The CDR3 DNA sequence: TGTGCCAGCAGCCAGAGCTACGAGCAGTACTTC. It specifies CASSQSYEQYF.

The CDR3 DNA is TGTGCCAGCAGCTTAGATACGCGTGGCGGTTACTACAATGAGCAGTTCTTC. It yields the protein CASSLDTRGGYYNEQFF. This chain uses TRBV7-6 with TRBJ2-1; D is unresolved. The V gene lost 1 base and the J gene lost 3 bases, with 16 bases spanning the gap. Looked up from germline, CDR1 is SGHVS and CDR2 is FNYEAQ. This CDR3 spans 17 amino acids.

This chain connects TRBV10-3 to TRBJ1-2; D not resolved. Germline loops: CDR1 ENHRY, CDR2 SYGVKD. This CDR3 has 13 residues. Trimming removed 8 bases from V and 0 bases from J, with 10 bases in between. The chain's CDR3 is CAIHGLANYGYTF. CDR3 nucleotide sequence: TGTGCCATCCACGGACTAGCTAACTATGGCTACACCTTC.